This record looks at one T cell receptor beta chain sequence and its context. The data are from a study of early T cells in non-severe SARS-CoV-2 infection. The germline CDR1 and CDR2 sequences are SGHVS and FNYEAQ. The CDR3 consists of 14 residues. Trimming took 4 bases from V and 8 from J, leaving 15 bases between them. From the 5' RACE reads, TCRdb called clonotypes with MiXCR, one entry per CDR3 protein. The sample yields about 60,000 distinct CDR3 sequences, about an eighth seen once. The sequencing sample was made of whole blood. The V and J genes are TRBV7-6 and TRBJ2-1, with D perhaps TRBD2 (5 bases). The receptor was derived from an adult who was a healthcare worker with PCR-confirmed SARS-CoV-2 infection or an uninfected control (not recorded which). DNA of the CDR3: TGTGCCAGCAGCTCCGCCGGGAACTCTTATGAGCAGTTCTTC. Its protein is CASSSAGNSYEQFF. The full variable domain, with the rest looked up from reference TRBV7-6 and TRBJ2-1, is GAGVSQSPRYKVTKRGQDVALRCDPISGHVSLYWYRQALGQGPEFLTYFNYEAQQDKSGLPNDRFSAERPEGSISTLTIQRTEQRDSAMYRCASSSAGNSYEQFFGPGTRLTVL.